The rows below give T cell receptor beta chains drawn from one sample of a study of shared clonotypes between healthy human individuals. Repertoires were generated with immunoSEQ multiplex PCR, while TCRdb's copy carries only in-frame clones and drops some. The sample records 2.3 million or so clones, roughly 93% being singletons. The sample consisted of naive CD4+ T cells from PBMCs. All receptors derive from a man in his late teens or twenties in good health. Some clones in this sample may be carry-over from other donors' samples. Both conserved end residues are part of each CDR3. The D gene is left open where the match is weak. A row's size may be missing; if present it is once, few, many or a size class.

V	J	size	D	CDR3	DNA
TRBV28	TRBJ2-7	.	.	CASSLPTVKYEQYF	TGTGCCAGCAGTTTACCGACAGTCAAGTACGAGCAGTACTTC
TRBV7-2	TRBJ2-1	.	TRBD1	CASSLVGQGAGEQFF	TGTGCCAGCAGCTTAGTGGGGCAGGGGGCCGGTGAGCAGTTCTTC
TRBV6-1	TRBJ2-7	.	.	CASSARPPPGYYEQYF	TGTGCCAGCAGTGCCCGGCCACCTCCCGGATACTACGAGCAGTACTTC
TRBV28	TRBJ1-1	once	.	CASSLWVMGFTEAFF	TGTGCCAGCAGTTTATGGGTGATGGGATTTACTGAAGCTTTCTTT
TRBV19	TRBJ1-2	.	.	CASSIPPGAADGYTF	TGTGCCAGTAGCATACCCCCGGGGGCCGCGGATGGCTACACCTTC
TRBV18	TRBJ1-1	.	.	CASSPGRAEAFF	TGTGCCAGCTCACCAGGGAGGGCTGAAGCTTTCTTT
TRBV4-1	TRBJ2-5	.	.	CASSQDGRGRVRETQYF	TGCGCCAGCAGCCAAGACGGTCGGGGACGGGTTCGTGAGACCCAGTACTTC
TRBV19	TRBJ2-1	.	TRBD2	CASSRATGGPGNEQFF	TGTGCCAGTAGCAGGGCCACGGGAGGGCCCGGCAATGAGCAGTTCTTC
TRBV9	TRBJ2-5	.	TRBD1	CASSVLEGAGETQYF	TGTGCCAGCAGCGTTTTAGAGGGGGCGGGAGAGACCCAGTACTTC
TRBV4-1	TRBJ2-4	.	TRBD2	CASSLRGGEGNIQYF	TGCGCCAGCAGCCTTAGGGGAGGGGAAGGAAACATTCAGTACTTC
TRBV15	TRBJ1-4	.	.	CATSSPQGRRHEKLFF	TGTGCCACCAGCAGCCCCCAGGGTCGGCGTCATGAAAAACTGTTTTTT
TRBV10-2	TRBJ2-7	.	.	CASRRGSSAPRNEQYF	TGCGCCAGCAGGAGGGGGTCTAGCGCCCCTCGGAACGAGCAGTACTTC
TRBV19	TRBJ1-4	.	.	CASSPLKGLPNEKLFF	TGTGCCAGTAGTCCCCTCAAGGGGCTGCCTAATGAAAAACTGTTTTTT
TRBV7-9	TRBJ1-2	.	.	CASSSRQNSRNYGYTF	TGTGCCAGCAGCTCCCGACAGAATTCCCGTAACTATGGCTACACCTTC
TRBV7-9	TRBJ2-5	once	.	CASRGIYRAGETQYF	TGTGCCAGCAGGGGGATCTACAGGGCTGGAGAGACCCAGTACTTC
TRBV27	TRBJ1-3	.	.	CASRPQGSGNTIYF	TGTGCCAGCAGACCTCAGGGCTCTGGAAACACCATATATTTT
TRBV28	TRBJ2-1	once	.	CASSLRVALTYNEQFF	TGTGCCAGCAGTTTGAGAGTTGCTTTAACCTACAATGAGCAGTTCTTC
TRBV9	TRBJ2-3	.	TRBD2	CASSVQGVAGGSTDTQYF	TGTGCCAGCAGCGTACAGGGGGTAGCGGGAGGTTCCACAGATACGCAGTATTTT
TRBV14	TRBJ2-1	.	TRBD1	CASSQEWDRGRRNEQFF	TGTGCCAGCAGCCAAGAATGGGACAGGGGGCGCCGAAATGAGCAGTTCTTC
TRBV28	TRBJ2-3	.	TRBD1	CASRPYSGQGAADTQYF	TGTGCCAGCAGACCTTATAGCGGACAGGGGGCGGCAGATACGCAGTATTTT
TRBV27	TRBJ2-7	.	TRBD2	CASSLGWTSSDEQYF	TGTGCCAGCAGTTTAGGGTGGACTAGTTCTGACGAGCAGTACTTC
TRBV2	TRBJ2-2	.	.	CASSNSNTGELFF	TGTGCCAGCAGTAACAGTAACACCGGGGAGCTGTTTTTT
TRBV7-9	TRBJ1-6	.	TRBD1	CASSSTGANSPLHF	TGTGCCAGCAGTTCGACAGGGGCCAATTCACCCCTCCACTTT
TRBV7-2	TRBJ2-3	.	.	CASSPPFSTQYF	TGTGCCAGCAGCCCCCCCTTCTCTACGCAGTATTTT
TRBV6-5	TRBJ2-7	.	TRBD1	CASRSWTGAAYEQYF	TGTGCCAGCAGATCCTGGACAGGGGCCGCCTACGAGCAGTACTTC
TRBV10-3	TRBJ1-1	.	TRBD1	CAITSQGQSTEAFF	TGTGCCATCACCTCACAGGGGCAGAGCACTGAAGCTTTCTTT
TRBV11-2	TRBJ2-5	.	.	CASSLYGGQETQYF	TGTGCCAGCAGCTTATACGGGGGTCAAGAGACCCAGTACTTC
TRBV28	TRBJ2-5	.	.	CASSFRSRQETQYF	TGTGCCAGCAGCTTCCGGAGTCGGCAAGAGACCCAGTACTTC
TRBV30	TRBJ2-7	.	.	CAWSASSYEQYF	TGTGCCTGGAGTGCCAGCTCCTACGAGCAGTACTTC
TRBV11-2	TRBJ2-2	.	.	CASSPFFAPNTGELFF	TGTGCCAGCAGCCCCTTTTTTGCGCCGAACACCGGGGAGCTGTTTTTT
TRBV4-3	TRBJ1-2	.	.	CASSQGPFQGYTF	TGCGCCAGCAGCCAAGGCCCGTTTCAGGGCTACACCTTC
TRBV6-5	TRBJ1-1	.	.	CASSRLGRNTEAFF	TGTGCCAGCAGTCGACTCGGGAGGAACACTGAAGCTTTCTTT
TRBV7-8	TRBJ2-7	.	TRBD1	CASSYRDRGYEQYF	TGTGCCAGCAGCTACCGGGACAGGGGCTACGAGCAGTACTTC
TRBV2	TRBJ2-2	.	TRBD2	CASRASGARVGELFF	TGTGCCAGCAGGGCTAGCGGGGCTCGGGTCGGGGAGCTGTTTTTT
TRBV7-9	TRBJ1-4	.	.	CASSLGPVNEKLFF	TGTGCCAGCAGCTTAGGGCCGGTTAATGAAAAACTGTTTTTT
TRBV5-6	TRBJ1-2	.	.	CASRRIQVRDGYTF	TGTGCCAGCCGACGGATACAGGTTAGGGATGGCTACACCTTC
TRBV9	TRBJ2-2	few	.	CASSVLDRNTGELFF	TGTGCCAGCAGCGTACTCGACAGAAACACCGGGGAGCTGTTTTTT
TRBV14	TRBJ2-1	.	TRBD1	CASSQDWTGLYNEQFF	TGTGCCAGCAGCCAAGATTGGACAGGGCTCTACAATGAGCAGTTCTTC
TRBV5-1	TRBJ2-1	.	TRBD2	CASSFRGERSNEQFF	TGCGCCAGCAGCTTTCGGGGGGAGAGGAGCAATGAGCAGTTCTTC
TRBV4-1	TRBJ1-1	.	TRBD1	CASSFFRGVSNTEAFF	TGCGCCAGCAGCTTCTTCAGGGGGGTTTCGAACACTGAAGCTTTCTTT
TRBV10-1	TRBJ2-7	.	TRBD1	CASADRVGEQYF	TGCGCCAGCGCCGACAGGGTTGGGGAGCAGTACTTC
TRBV27	TRBJ2-1	.	.	CASSFAGDPNNEQFF	TGTGCCAGCAGTTTCGCAGGGGACCCGAACAATGAGCAGTTCTTC
TRBV6-1	TRBJ2-1	.	.	CASSVRDIVYNEQFF	TGTGCCAGCAGTGTACGGGACATAGTCTACAATGAGCAGTTCTTC
TRBV10-3	TRBJ2-1	.	TRBD2	CAISTLSGRGPSEQFF	TGTGCCATCAGCACCTTAAGCGGGAGAGGTCCCAGTGAGCAGTTCTTC
TRBV5-1	TRBJ2-7	.	.	CASSLDYEQYF	TGCGCCAGCAGCTTAGACTACGAGCAGTACTTC
TRBV6-5	TRBJ2-2	few	.	CASIRGITGELFF	TGTGCCAGCATCCGGGGAATCACCGGGGAGCTGTTTTTT
TRBV28	TRBJ1-1	few	.	CAIALTLNTEAFF	TGTGCCATCGCTTTGACATTGAACACTGAAGCTTTCTTT
TRBV19	TRBJ2-5	.	TRBD1	CASSLGQQETQYF	TGTGCCAGTAGTTTGGGACAGCAAGAGACCCAGTACTTC
TRBV29-1	TRBJ2-7	.	.	CSVRETYEQYF	TGCAGCGTTCGGGAGACCTACGAGCAGTACTTC
TRBV11-2	TRBJ2-7	.	.	CASNLQGLNLGEQYF	TGTGCCAGCAACCTACAGGGTTTGAATTTGGGCGAGCAGTACTTC
TRBV7-3	TRBJ2-1	.	TRBD1	CASSPRDSNYNEQFF	TGTGCCAGCAGCCCGAGGGACAGCAACTACAATGAGCAGTTCTTC
TRBV30	TRBJ2-7	.	.	CAWSATPGEQYF	TGTGCCTGGAGTGCTACCCCAGGCGAGCAGTACTTC
TRBV25-1	TRBJ2-6	.	.	CASSVQGAGANVLTF	TGTGCCAGCAGTGTCCAGGGCGCTGGGGCCAACGTCCTGACTTTC